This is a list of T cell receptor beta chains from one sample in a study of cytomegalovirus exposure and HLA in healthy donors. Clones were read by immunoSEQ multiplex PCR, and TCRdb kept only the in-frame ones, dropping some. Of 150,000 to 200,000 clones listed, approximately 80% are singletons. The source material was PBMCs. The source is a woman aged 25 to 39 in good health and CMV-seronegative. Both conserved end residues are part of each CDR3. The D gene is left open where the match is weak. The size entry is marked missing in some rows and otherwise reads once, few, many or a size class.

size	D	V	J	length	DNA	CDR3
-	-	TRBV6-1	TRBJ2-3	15	TGTGCCAGCAGCCGCGGGGGCCCCATATTGGATACGCAGTATTTT	CASSRGGPILDTQYF
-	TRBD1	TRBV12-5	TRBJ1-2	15	TGTGCTAGTGGTTACCCCGCGGACAGGGTTCGTGGCTACACCTTC	CASGYPADRVRGYTF
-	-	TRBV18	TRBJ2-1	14	TGTGCCAGCTGTGACTGTAGGGGGTTCAATGAGCAGTTCTTC	CASCDCRGFNEQFF
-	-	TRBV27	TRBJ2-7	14	TGTGCCAGCAGTTTATGGCGGGACTCCTACGAGCAGTACTTC	CASSLWRDSYEQYF
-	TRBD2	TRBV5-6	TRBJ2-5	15	TGTGCCAGCAGCTTGGGAGCGGGAGTAGGAGAGACCCAGTACTTC	CASSLGAGVGETQYF
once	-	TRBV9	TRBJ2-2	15	TGTGCCAGCAGCGTTGGGGCCACGAACACCGGGGAGCTGTTTTTT	CASSVGATNTGELFF
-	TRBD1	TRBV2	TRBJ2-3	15	TGTGCCAGCAGTCAACAGGGGGCGGGCACAGATACGCAGTATTTT	CASSQQGAGTDTQYF
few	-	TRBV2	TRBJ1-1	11	TGTGCCAGCAGTGAAGGGCAGGAAGCTTTCTTT	CASSEGQEAFF
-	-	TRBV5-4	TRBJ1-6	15	TGTGCCAGCAGCTCTAACAGGGAAAAGGGCTCACCCCTCCACTTT	CASSSNREKGSPLHF
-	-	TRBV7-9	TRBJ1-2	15	TGTGCCACAGGGGAGGGGACAAGTCTTAACTATGGCTACACCTTC	CATGEGTSLNYGYTF
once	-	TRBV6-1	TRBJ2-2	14	TGTGCCAGCAGTGTGGCGGCCAACACCGGGGAGCTGTTTTTT	CASSVAANTGELFF
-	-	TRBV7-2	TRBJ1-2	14	TGTGCCAGCAGCTTTGGCGGGGGCGGCTATGGCTACACCTTC	CASSFGGGGYGYTF
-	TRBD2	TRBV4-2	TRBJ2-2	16	TGTGCCAGCAGCCAACAGACTAGCGGGAGGGCCGGGGAGCTGTTTTTT	CASSQQTSGRAGELFF
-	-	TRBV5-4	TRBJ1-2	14	TGTGCCAGCAGCTTGGCCCAGGGGAGCTATGGCTACACCTTC	CASSLAQGSYGYTF
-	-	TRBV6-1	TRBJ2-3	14	TGTGCCAGCAGGGCAGGTTGGAGCACAGATACGCAGTATTTT	CASRAGWSTDTQYF
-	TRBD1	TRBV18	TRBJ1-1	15	TGTGCCAGCTCACGACAGGGGGCTCGGAACACTGAAGCTTTCTTT	CASSRQGARNTEAFF
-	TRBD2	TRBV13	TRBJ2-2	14	TGTGCCAGCAGCTTCCGACTAGCCTCCGGGGAGCTGTTTTTT	CASSFRLASGELFF
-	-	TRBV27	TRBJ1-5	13	TGTGCCAGCAGTACGGGGTTCAATCAGCCCCAGCATTTT	CASSTGFNQPQHF
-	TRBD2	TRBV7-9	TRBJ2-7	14	TGTGCCAGCAGCTCTTTAGCGGGAAACGGAGAGCAGTACTTC	CASSSLAGNGEQYF
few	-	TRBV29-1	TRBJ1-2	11	TGCAGCGTTGAAGACGCGGGAGGCTACACCTTC	CSVEDAGGYTF
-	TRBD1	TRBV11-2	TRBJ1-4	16	TGTGCCAGCAGCTTTGGACAGGGTCAAATTAGTGAAAAACTGTTTTTT	CASSFGQGQISEKLFF
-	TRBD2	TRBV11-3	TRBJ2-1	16	TGTGCCAGCAGCCTCGAAGGTGGCGGGAGTTTCAATGAGCAGTTCTTC	CASSLEGGGSFNEQFF
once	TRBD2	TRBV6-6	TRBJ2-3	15	TGTGCCAGCCGGCCCGGGACTAGCGTAACAGATACGCAGTATTTT	CASRPGTSVTDTQYF
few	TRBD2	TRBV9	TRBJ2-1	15	TGTGCCAGCAGCATCACTAGCGGGGGTGGTAATGAGCAGTTCTTC	CASSITSGGGNEQFF
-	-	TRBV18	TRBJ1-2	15	TGTGCCAGCTCACCAGTTCAGGCCGGGAGTACGGGCTACACCTTC	CASSPVQAGSTGYTF
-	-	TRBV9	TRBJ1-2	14	TGTGCCAGCAGCGTAGGCACAGGAAACTATGGCTACACCTTC	CASSVGTGNYGYTF
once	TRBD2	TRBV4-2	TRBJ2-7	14	TGTGCCAGCAGCCAAGCGGGAGGAAGCTACGAGCAGTACTTC	CASSQAGGSYEQYF
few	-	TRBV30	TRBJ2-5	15	TGTGCCTGGAGTGTAACTGGGGCCCTTCAAGAGACCCAGTACTTC	CAWSVTGALQETQYF
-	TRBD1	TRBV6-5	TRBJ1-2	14	TGTGCCAGCAGACCGCAGGGGGCGGGCTATGGCTACACCTTC	CASRPQGAGYGYTF
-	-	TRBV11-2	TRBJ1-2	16	TGTGCCAGCAGCTTATGGACAGAGGGCTCTACCTATGGCTACACCTTC	CASSLWTEGSTYGYTF
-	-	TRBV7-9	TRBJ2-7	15	TGTGCCAGCAGCTTAGAGGCTAGCTGGAGCTACGAGCAGTACTTC	CASSLEASWSYEQYF
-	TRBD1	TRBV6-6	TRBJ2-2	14	TGTGTTACTAAGGCAGGGGGGAACACCGGGGAGCTGTTTTTT	CVTKAGGNTGELFF
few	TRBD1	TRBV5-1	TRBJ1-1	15	TGCGCCAGCACCACAGGGGGCAGGGTGTACACTGAAGCTTTCTTT	CASTTGGRVYTEAFF
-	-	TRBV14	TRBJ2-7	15	TGTGCCAGCAGCCGTCTCGGACAGATCTCCTACGAGCAGTACTTC	CASSRLGQISYEQYF
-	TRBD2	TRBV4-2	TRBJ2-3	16	TGTGCCAGCAGCCAAGTTTCGGGGGGTCCCCTGGATACGCAGTATTTT	CASSQVSGGPLDTQYF
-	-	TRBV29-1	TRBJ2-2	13	TGCAGCGTTGCGACAGTCAACACCGGGGAGCTGTTTTTT	CSVATVNTGELFF
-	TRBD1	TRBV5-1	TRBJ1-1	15	TGCGCCAGCAGCTTAACACAGGGGGGTGGGACTGAAGCTTTCTTT	CASSLTQGGGTEAFF
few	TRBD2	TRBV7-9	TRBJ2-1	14	TGTGCCAGCAGGATCAGCGGGGCGGGTAATGAGCAGTTCTTC	CASRISGAGNEQFF
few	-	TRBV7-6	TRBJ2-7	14	TGTGCCAGCAGCTTAGCAGGGGGATCCTACGAGCAGTACTTC	CASSLAGGSYEQYF
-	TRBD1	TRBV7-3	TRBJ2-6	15	TGTGCCAGCAGTTCGAGGGGGCGTGGGGCCAACGTCCTGACTTTC	CASSSRGRGANVLTF
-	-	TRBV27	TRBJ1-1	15	TGTGCCAGCAGTTCGGGGACAATCCCGAACACTGAAGCTTTCTTT	CASSSGTIPNTEAFF
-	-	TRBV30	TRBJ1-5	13	TGTGCCTGGAACCTTGGAGGAGGACAGCCCCAGCATTTT	CAWNLGGGQPQHF
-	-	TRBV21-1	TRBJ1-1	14	TGTGCCAGCAGGGGGACAGGGGGGTGGACTGAAGCTTTCTTT	CASRGTGGWTEAFF
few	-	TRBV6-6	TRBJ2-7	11	TGTGCCAGCAGTCCCCGGGGCGAGCAGTACTTC	CASSPRGEQYF
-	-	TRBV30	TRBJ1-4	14	TGTGCCTGGAGTGTATGGTCAAGGGGTGAAAAACTGTTTTTT	CAWSVWSRGEKLFF